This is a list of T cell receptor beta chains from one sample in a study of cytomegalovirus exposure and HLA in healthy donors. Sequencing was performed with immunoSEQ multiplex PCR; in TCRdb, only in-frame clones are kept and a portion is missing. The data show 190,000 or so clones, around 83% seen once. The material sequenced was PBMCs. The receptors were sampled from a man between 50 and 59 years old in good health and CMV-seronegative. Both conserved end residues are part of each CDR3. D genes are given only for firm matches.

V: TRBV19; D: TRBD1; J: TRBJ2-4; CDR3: CASSPHRGRAKNIQYF
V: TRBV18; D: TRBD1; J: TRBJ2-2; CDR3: CASSPYGTAANTGELFF
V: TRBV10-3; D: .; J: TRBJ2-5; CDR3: CAISAEGPETQYF
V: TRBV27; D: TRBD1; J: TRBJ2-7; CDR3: CASTTGGHEQYF
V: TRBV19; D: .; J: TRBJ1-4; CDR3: CASSIRTSTNEKLFF
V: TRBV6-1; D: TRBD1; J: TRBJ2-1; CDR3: CASSPQGSSYNEQFF
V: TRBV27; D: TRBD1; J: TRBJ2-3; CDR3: CASGSPGQSTDTQYF
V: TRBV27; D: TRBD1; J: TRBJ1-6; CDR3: CASSFRWTGEENSPLHF
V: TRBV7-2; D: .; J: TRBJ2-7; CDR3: CASSLSARVDEQYF
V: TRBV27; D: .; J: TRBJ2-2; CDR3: CASSSQGTNTGELFF
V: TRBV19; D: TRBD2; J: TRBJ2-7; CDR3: CASSRTSGSSYEQYF
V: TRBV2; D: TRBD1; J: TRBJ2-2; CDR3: CASSHRGLNTGELFF
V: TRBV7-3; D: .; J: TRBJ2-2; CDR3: CASRRTNTGELFF
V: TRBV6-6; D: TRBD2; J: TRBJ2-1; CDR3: CASLDSGVSYNEQFF
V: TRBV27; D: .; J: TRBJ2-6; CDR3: CASSFGRASSGANVLTF
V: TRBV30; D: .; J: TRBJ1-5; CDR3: CAWNRGRNQPQHF
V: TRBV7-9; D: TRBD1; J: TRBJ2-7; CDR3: CASSGVGTGLYEQYF
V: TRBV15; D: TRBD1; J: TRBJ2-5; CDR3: CATSRGGQGETQYF
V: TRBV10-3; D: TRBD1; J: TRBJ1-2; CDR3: CAISESRQGAGGYTF
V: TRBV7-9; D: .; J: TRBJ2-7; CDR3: CASSLAFGVDKDYEQYF
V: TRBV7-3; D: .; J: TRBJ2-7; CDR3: CASSLSPTSTYEQYF
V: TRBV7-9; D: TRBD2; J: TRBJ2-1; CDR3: CASSLGDVGLASGGWFF
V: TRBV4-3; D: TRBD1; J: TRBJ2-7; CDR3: CASSQDRAGEQYF
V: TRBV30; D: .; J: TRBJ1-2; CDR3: CAWNKQGDYTF
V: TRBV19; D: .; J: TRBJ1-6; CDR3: CASTAGRVNNSPLHF
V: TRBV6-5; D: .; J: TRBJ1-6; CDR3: CASSRSGERSPLHF
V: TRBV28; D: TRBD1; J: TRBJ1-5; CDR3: CASSFETGLRPQHF
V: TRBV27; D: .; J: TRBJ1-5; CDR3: CASSLSRIDQPQHF
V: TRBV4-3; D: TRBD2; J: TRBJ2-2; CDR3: CASSPQVRGSSGELFF
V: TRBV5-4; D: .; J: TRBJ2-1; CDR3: CASRIDGTYNEQFF
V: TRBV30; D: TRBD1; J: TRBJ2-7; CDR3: CAWCVRQGTSYEQYF
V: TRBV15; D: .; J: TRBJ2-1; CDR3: CATSRLEGQYNEQFF
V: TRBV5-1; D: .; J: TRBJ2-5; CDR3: CASSLVPEVETQYF
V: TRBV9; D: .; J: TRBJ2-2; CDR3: CASSGGDTGELFF
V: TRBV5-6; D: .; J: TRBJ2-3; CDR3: CASSLLAGSTHTQYF
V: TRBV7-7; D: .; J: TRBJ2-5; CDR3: CASSLLSQETQYF
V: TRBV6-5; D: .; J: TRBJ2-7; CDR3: CASSSNTGSFSYEQYF
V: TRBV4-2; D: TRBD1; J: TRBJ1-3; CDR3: CASSHPTGTASGNTIYF
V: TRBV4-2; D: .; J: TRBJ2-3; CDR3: CASRLSVGTDTQYF
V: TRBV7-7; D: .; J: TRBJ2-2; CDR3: CASSLLGGVNTGELFF
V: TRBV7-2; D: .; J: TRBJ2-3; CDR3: CASSFQGYTDTQYF
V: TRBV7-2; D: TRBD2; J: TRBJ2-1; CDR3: CASSFFPSGGANNEQFF
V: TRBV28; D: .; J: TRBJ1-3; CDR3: CASSPLTPAGSSGNTIYF
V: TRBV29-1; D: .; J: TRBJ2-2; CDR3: CSVEGRGDTGELFF
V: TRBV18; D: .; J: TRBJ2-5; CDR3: CASSPGRDKETQYF
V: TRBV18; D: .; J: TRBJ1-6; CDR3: CASFSEGGINSPLHF
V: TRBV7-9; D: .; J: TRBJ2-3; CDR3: CASSLLLEGADTQYF
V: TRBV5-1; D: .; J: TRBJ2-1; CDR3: CASSPTAANNEQFF
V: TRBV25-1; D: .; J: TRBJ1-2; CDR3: CATAEHSGYTF
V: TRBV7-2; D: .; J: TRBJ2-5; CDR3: CASRRTNFQETQYF
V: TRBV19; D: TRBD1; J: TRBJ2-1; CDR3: CASTLDRGYGNEQFF